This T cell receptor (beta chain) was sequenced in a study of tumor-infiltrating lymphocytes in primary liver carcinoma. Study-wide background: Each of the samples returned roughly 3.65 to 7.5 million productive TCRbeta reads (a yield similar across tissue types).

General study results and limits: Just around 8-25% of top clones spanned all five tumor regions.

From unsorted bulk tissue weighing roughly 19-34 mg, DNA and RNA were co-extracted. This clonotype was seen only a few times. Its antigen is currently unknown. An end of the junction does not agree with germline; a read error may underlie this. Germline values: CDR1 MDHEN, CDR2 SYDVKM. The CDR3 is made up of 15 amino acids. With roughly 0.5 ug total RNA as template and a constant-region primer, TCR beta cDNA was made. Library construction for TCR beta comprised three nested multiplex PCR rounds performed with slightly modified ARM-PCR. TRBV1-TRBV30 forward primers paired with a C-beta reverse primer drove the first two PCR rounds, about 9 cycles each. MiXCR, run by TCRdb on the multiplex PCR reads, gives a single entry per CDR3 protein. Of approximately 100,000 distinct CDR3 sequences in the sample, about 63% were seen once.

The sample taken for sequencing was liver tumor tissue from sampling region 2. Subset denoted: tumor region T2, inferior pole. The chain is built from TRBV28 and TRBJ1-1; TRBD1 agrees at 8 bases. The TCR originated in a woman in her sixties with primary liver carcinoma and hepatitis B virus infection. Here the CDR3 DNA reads TGTGCCTGCAGTTCTTTAGACAGGGGAGGCACTGAAGCTTTCTTT. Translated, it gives CACSSLDRGGTEAFF. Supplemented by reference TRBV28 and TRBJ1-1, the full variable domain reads DVKVTQSSRYLVKRTGEKVFLECVQDMDHENMFWYRQDPGLGLRLIYFSYDVKMKEKGDIPEGYSVSREKKERFSLILESASTNQTSMYLCACSSLDRGGTEAFFGQGTRLTVV.